This note documents a single T cell receptor (beta chain) sequence. No antigen is known for it. The sample is drawn from a study of HIV-infected patients and healthy controls. General study points: With just sixteen HIV-infected individuals processed, the findings' generality was considered strongly limited. Compared with controls, mean Gini indices were significantly raised in HIV-infected repertoires, possibly indicating oligoclonality. MAIT alpha-chain CDR3s were frequent in healthy controls, depleted in HIV+. CMV-associated CDR3s mostly grew nonsignificantly during therapy, while HIV-associated CDR3s declined significantly.

cDNA was made from approximately 500 ng RNA using alpha and beta constant primers. Separate chain-specific third strand synthesis with multiplexing indices produced the alpha and beta libraries. TCRdb redid the calling of the 5' RACE reads with MiXCR, one entry per CDR3 protein. This sample carries 15,000 to 18,000 distinct CDR3 sequences, around 6.7% of them seen once, and the ten largest clones take more than 7.5%. The repertoire came from unfractionated whole blood and reflected all unsorted peripheral T cells. This CDR3 is 13 amino acids long. Between the trimmed V and J ends, which lost 2 bases and 15 bases, there was a span of 17 bases. The V gene's germline CDR1 is MDHEN and CDR2 SYDVKM.

This TCR was sampled from an adult in good health. The sample was blood. The chain carries TRBV28 and TRBJ2-1, with D possibly matching TRBD2 (7 bases). The CDR3 coding sequence is TGTGCCAGCAGTTTAAGGCTAGGGGGAGGGGCGTTCTTC. Its protein product is CASSLRLGGGAFF.